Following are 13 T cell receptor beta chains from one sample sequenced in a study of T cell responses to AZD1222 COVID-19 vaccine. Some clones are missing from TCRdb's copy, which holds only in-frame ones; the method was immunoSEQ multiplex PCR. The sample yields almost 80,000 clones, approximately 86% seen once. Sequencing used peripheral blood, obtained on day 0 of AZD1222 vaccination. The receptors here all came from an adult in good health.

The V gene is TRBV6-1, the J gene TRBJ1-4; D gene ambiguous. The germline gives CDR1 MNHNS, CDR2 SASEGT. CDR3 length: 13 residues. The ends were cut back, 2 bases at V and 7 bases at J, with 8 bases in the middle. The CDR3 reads CASSENVGEKLFF. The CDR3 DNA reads TGTGCCAGCAGTGAAAACGTTGGTGAAAAACTGTTTTTT.

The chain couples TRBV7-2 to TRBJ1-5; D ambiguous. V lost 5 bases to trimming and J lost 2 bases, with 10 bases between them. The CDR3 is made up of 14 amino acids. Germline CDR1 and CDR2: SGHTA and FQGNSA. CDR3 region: CASSERGGNQPQHF. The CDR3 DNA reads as TGTGCCAGCAGCGAACGTGGGGGCAATCAGCCCCAGCATTTT. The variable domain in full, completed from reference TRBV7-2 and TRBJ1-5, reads GAGVSQSPSNKVTEKGKDVELRCDPISGHTALYWYRQSLGQGLEFLIYFQGNSAPDKSGLPSDRFSAERTGGSVSTLTIQRTQQEDSAVYLCASSERGGNQPQHFGDGTRLSIL.

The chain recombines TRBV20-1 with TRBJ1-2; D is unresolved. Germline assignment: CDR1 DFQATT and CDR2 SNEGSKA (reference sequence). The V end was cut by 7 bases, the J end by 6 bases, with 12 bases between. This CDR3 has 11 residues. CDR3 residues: CSGGDGDGYTF. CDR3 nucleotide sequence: TGCAGTGGCGGGGATGGTGATGGCTACACCTTC.

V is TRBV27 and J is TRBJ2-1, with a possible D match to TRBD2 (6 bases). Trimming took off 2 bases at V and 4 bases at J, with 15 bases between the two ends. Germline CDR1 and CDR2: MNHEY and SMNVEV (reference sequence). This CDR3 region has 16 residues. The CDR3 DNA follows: TGTGCCAGCAGTTTACCGCCAGGGACTTCTTACAATGAGCAGTTCTTC. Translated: CASSLPPGTSYNEQFF.

The CDR3 is CASSQGGTSKEEQFF. CDR3 coding DNA: TGTGCCAGCAGCCAAGGGGGGACTTCCAAGGAAGAGCAGTTCTTC. This chain uses TRBV3-1 (or the pseudogene TRBV3-2) with TRBJ2-1, with D tentatively TRBD2 (6 bases). Germline V gene lookup returns CDR1 LGHDT and CDR2 YNNKEL (reference sequence). There are 15 residues in the CDR3. V was pared by 1 base and J by 10 bases, with 17 bases between.

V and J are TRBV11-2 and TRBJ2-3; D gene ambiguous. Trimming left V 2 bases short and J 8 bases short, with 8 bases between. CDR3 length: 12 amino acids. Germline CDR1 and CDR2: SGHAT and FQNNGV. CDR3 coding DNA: TGTGCCAGCAGCTTACAGGATTTTACGCAGTATTTT. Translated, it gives CASSLQDFTQYF.

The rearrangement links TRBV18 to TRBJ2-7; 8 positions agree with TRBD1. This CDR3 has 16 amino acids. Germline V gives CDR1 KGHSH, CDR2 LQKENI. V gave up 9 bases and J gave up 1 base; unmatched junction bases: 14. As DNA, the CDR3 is TGTGCCAGACGTATTGGACAGGGACGGATGTCCTACGAGCAGTACTTC. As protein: CARRIGQGRMSYEQYF.

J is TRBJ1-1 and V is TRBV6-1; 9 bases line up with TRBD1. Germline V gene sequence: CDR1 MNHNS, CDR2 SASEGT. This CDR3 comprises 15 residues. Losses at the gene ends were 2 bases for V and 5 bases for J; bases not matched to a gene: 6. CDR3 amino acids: CASSELTGGGTEAFF. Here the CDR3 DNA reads TGTGCCAGCAGTGAACTGACAGGGGGAGGGACTGAAGCTTTCTTT.

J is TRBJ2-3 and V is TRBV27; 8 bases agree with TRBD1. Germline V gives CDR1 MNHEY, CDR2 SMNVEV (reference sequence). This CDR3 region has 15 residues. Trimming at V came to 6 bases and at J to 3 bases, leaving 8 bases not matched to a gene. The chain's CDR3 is CASSRQGRSTDTQYF. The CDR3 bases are TGTGCCAGCAGCAGACAGGGGAGGAGTACAGATACGCAGTATTTT.

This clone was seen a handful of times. The CDR3 protein is CATNGQGGYGYTF. The CDR3 DNA sequence: TGTGCCACCAACGGACAGGGAGGCTATGGCTACACCTTC. The genes are TRBV5-4 and TRBJ1-2; 8 nucleotides align to TRBD1. The J segment lost 4 bases and the V segment lost 9 bases, leaving 8 bases of the junction unmatched. The germline V gene has CDR1 SGHNT and CDR2 YYREEE (reference sequence). The CDR3 is 13 amino acids.

The CDR3 here is CSASPSVFSTDTQYF. The CDR3 bases are TGCAGTGCTAGTCCTAGCGTTTTTAGCACAGATACGCAGTATTTT. The chain has TRBV20-1 and TRBJ2-3; D perhaps matches TRBD2 (6 bases). V lost 3 bases to trimming and J lost 0 bases, with 13 bases between them. The germline CDR1 and CDR2 sequences are DFQATT and SNEGSKA (reference sequence). The CDR3 has 15 amino acids.

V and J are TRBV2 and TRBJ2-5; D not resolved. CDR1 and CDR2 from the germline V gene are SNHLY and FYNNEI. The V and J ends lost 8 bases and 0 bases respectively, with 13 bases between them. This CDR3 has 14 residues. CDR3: CASPGRADQETQYF. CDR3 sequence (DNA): TGTGCCAGCCCTGGCCGGGCGGACCAAGAGACCCAGTACTTC. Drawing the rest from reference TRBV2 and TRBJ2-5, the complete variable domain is EPEVTQTPSHQVTQMGQEVILRCVPISNHLYFYWYRQILGQKVEFLVSFYNNEISEKSEIFDDQFSVERPDGSNFTLKIRSTKLEDSAMYFCASPGRADQETQYFGPGTRLLVL.

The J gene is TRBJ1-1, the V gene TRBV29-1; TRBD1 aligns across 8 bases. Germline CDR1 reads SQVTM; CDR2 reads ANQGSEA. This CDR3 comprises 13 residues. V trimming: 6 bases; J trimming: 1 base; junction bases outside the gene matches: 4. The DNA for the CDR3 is TGCAGCGTCCACGGACAGGGGAACACTGAAGCTTTCTTT. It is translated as CSVHGQGNTEAFF.